The 2 T cell receptor beta chains given below trace back to one sample, sequenced in a study of blood T cells in healthy people across ages. Primers used in a second PCR of roughly 7 to 11 cycles were a sample-barcoded 5' primer and a J-beta primer mix. TCRdb reprocessed the 5' RACE reads via MiXCR and lists one record per CDR3 protein. The sample holds roughly 1.6 million distinct CDR3 sequences, roughly 32% seen once. Material for sequencing was blood. Receptors originate from a woman aged 30 to 39 in good health.

The V and J genes are TRBV6-1 and TRBJ2-6, with 10 bases identical to TRBD1. J lost 0 bases, V lost 5 bases, and 4 bases had no gene match. The CDR3 loop spans 17 amino acids. Germline CDR1 and CDR2: MNHNS and SASEGT. Here the CDR3 reads CASSTGQGNSGANVLTF. In DNA, the CDR3 is TGTGCCAGCAGTACGGGACAGGGGAACTCTGGGGCCAACGTCCTGACTTTC.

V gene TRBV5-1 combines with J gene TRBJ1-2; D uncertain. Trimming shortened V by 0 bases and J by 8 bases, and 17 bases separated the two germline ends. This CDR3 spans 15 amino acids. Germline values: CDR1 SGHRS, CDR2 YFSETQ. CDR3 in amino acids: CASSLGRMEYEGYTF. CDR3 bases: TGCGCCAGCAGCTTGGGGCGGATGGAGTACGAGGGCTACACCTTC. The full variable domain, completed using reference TRBV5-1 and TRBJ1-2, is KAGVTQTPRYLIKTRGQQVTLSCSPISGHRSVSWYQQTPGQGLQFLFEYFSETQRNKGNFPGRFSGRQFSNSRSEMNVSTLELGDSALYLCASSLGRMEYEGYTFGSGTRLTVV.